Presented here are 31 T cell receptor beta chains from one specimen sequenced in a study of cytomegalovirus exposure and HLA in healthy donors. The PCR contained 60 Vbeta and 13 Jbeta primers. Sequenced by immunoSEQ multiplex PCR; TCRdb stores in-frame clones only, minus some. Here the sample table reports roughly 77,000 clones. Sequences were obtained from PBMCs. Receptors originate from a female donor in good health and CMV-seropositive.

V usage is TRBV10-3 and J usage is TRBJ2-3; possibly TRBD1 or TRBD2 for D (5 bases each). This CDR3 comprises 14 residues. Germline V gene data show CDR1 as ENHRY and CDR2 as SYGVKD. With 6 bases removed from V and 0 bases from J, the gap between germline ends came to 10 bases. In DNA form, the CDR3 reads TGTGCCATCAGCGAGGGGCTGAGCACAGATACGCAGTATTTT. It is translated as CAISEGLSTDTQYF.

This CDR3 reads CASSPRTGRVTEAFF. The CDR3 DNA reads as TGTGCCAGCAGCCCCCGGACAGGGCGGGTCACTGAAGCTTTCTTT. The gene calls are TRBV7-2 and TRBJ1-1, with 8 bases that match TRBD1. This CDR3 is 15 amino acids long. J was trimmed by 4 bases and V by 5 bases; bases with no gene match: 9. The germline gives CDR1 SGHTA, CDR2 FQGNSA.

The chain couples TRBV6-1 to TRBJ2-7, with 9 positions matching TRBD2. The CDR3 runs to 14 residues. Per the germline V gene, CDR1 is MNHNS and CDR2 is SASEGT. V was clipped by 7 bases and J by 2 bases; unmatched bases: 6. This CDR3 reads CASKLAGEAYEQYF. In DNA form, the CDR3 reads TGTGCCAGCAAATTAGCGGGGGAGGCCTACGAGCAGTACTTC.

The chain combines TRBV29-1 with TRBJ2-7; D is unresolved. The V gene's germline CDR1 is SQVTM and CDR2 ANQGSEA. Trimming stripped 3 bases from V and 4 bases from J, with 10 bases between. CDR3 length equals 12 residues. The CDR3 is CSVEYNTYEQYF. CDR3 nucleotides: TGCAGCGTTGAGTATAACACGTACGAGCAGTACTTC.

The CDR3 loop reads CASRTGVVDYTGELFF. The CDR3 coding sequence is TGCGCCAGCAGGACAGGGGTGGTTGACTATACCGGGGAGCTGTTTTTT. The rearrangement links TRBV5-1 to TRBJ2-2; the match to TRBD1 covers 8 bases. J was trimmed by 5 bases and V by 5 bases; bases with no gene match: 11. This CDR3 is 16 amino acids long. Germline V gene data show CDR1 as SGHRS and CDR2 as YFSETQ.

DNA of the CDR3: TGTGCCAGCAGTGAAGCCAGGGTCATGTCACCCCTCCACTTT. It encodes CASSEARVMSPLHF. The J gene is TRBJ1-6, the V gene TRBV2; perhaps TRBD1 as D (5 bases). This CDR3 is 14 amino acids long. V lost 0 bases and J 10 bases, leaving 10 bases between the germline ends. The germline V gene encodes CDR1 SNHLY and CDR2 FYNNEI.

The chain links TRBV7-8 to TRBJ1-1; 10 bases fit TRBD1. The germline gives CDR1 SGHVS, CDR2 FQNEAQ. This CDR3 is built from 14 residues. The V segment lost 0 bases and the J segment 7 bases; nucleotides outside the gene matches: 2. This CDR3 is CASSLAGQGIEAFF. DNA for the CDR3: TGTGCCAGCAGCTTAGCGGGACAGGGGATTGAAGCTTTCTTT.

The V and J genes are TRBV18 and TRBJ2-7; D perhaps matches TRBD1 (5 bases). The V gene lost 3 bases and the J gene lost 6 bases, with 15 bases spanning the gap. CDR3 length equals 14 residues. Looked up from germline, CDR1 is KGHSH and CDR2 is LQKENI. DNA for the CDR3: TGTGCCAGCTCACCTAAGGGGCCGCCCCCCGAGCAGTACTTC. Translation gives CASSPKGPPPEQYF.

The chain is built from TRBV10-2 and TRBJ2-2; the D is unclear. Trimming took off 2 bases at V and 0 bases at J, with 7 bases between the two ends. This CDR3 contains 15 residues. Germline CDR1 reads WSHSY; CDR2 reads SAAADI. This CDR3 is CASSEHDSNTGELFF. The DNA of the CDR3 is TGCGCCAGCAGTGAGCACGACTCGAACACCGGGGAGCTGTTTTTT.

This sequence joins TRBV29-1 and TRBJ2-1; no firm D call. The CDR3 covers 13 residues. V was cut by 4 bases and J by 0 bases, with 7 bases left in between. In germline, CDR1 is SQVTM, CDR2 ANQGSEA. CDR3 bases: TGCAGCGTTGTGCGAGTCTCCTACAATGAGCAGTTCTTC. It specifies CSVVRVSYNEQFF.

CDR3 bases: TGTGCCAGTGCGTTAGCGGGAGTCACGGGGAATGAGCAGTTCTTC. Protein: CASALAGVTGNEQFF. The chain has TRBV19 and TRBJ2-1; 9 nucleotides line up with TRBD2. This CDR3 comprises 15 residues. V shed 8 bases, J shed 7 bases, and the junction held 12 bases outside the gene matches. The V gene's germline CDR1 is LNHDA and CDR2 SQIVND (reference sequence). Drawing the rest from reference TRBV19 and TRBJ2-1, the complete variable domain is DGGITQSPKYLFRKEGQNVTLSCEQNLNHDAMYWYRQDPGQGLRLIYYSQIVNDFQKGDIAEGYSVSREKKESFPLTVTSAQKNPTAFYLCASALAGVTGNEQFFGPGTRLTVL.

This chain connects TRBV5-1 to TRBJ2-7; D might be TRBD2 (5 bases). The CDR3 has 14 amino acids. The ends were cut back, 1 base at V and 1 base at J, with 9 bases in the middle. Germline V gene lookup returns CDR1 SGHRS and CDR2 YFSETQ. CDR3 sequence: CASSLISVSYEQYF. Written as DNA, the CDR3 is TGCGCCAGCAGCTTGATTAGCGTGTCCTACGAGCAGTACTTC.

The chain joins TRBV19 to TRBJ2-7, with 8 bases aligning to TRBD2. J gave up 4 bases and V 1 base, and 6 bases lay outside the gene matches. The germline gives CDR1 LNHDA, CDR2 SQIVND (reference sequence). The CDR3 has 15 residues. The CDR3: CASSIAAGASYEQYF. The DNA of the CDR3 is TGTGCCAGTAGTATAGCAGCGGGGGCTTCTTACGAGCAGTACTTC. Together with reference TRBV19 and TRBJ2-7, the CDR3 gives the full variable domain: DGGITQSPKYLFRKEGQNVTLSCEQNLNHDAMYWYRQDPGQGLRLIYYSQIVNDFQKGDIAEGYSVSREKKESFPLTVTSAQKNPTAFYLCASSIAAGASYEQYFGPGTRLTVT.

Notes on this clone: Other DNA sequences in the same sample also yield this CDR3. DNA of the CDR3: TGTGCCAGCAGTTACTCAGGGACAGGGAGCTACGAGCAGTACTTC. Amino acids: CASSYSGTGSYEQYF. The chain has TRBV6-5 and TRBJ2-7, with TRBD1 matching over 9 bases. The V gene's germline CDR1 is MNHEY and CDR2 SVGAGI. The CDR3 has 15 residues. V gave up 0 bases and J gave up 3 bases; unmatched junction bases: 3.

This chain uses TRBV6-6 with TRBJ1-2; perhaps TRBD1 as D (6 bases). Germline assignment: CDR1 MNHNY and CDR2 SVGAGI (reference sequence). The CDR3 totals 13 residues. The ends were cut back, 5 bases at V and 8 bases at J, with 15 bases in the middle. This chain's CDR3 is CASSTAGVSGYTF. The CDR3 DNA follows: TGTGCCAGCAGTACAGCAGGGGTAAGCGGCTACACCTTC.

The chain joins TRBV6-6 to TRBJ2-7, with TRBD1 identical over 9 bases. Losses at the gene ends were 6 bases for V and 3 bases for J; bases not matched to a gene: 9. Germline values: CDR1 MNHNY, CDR2 SVGAGI (reference sequence). There are 15 residues in the CDR3. CDR3 DNA sequence: TGTGCCAGCAGCCAACCGGGACAGGGACTCTACGAGCAGTACTTC. Amino acids: CASSQPGQGLYEQYF.

V and J are TRBV6-5 and TRBJ1-2; maybe TRBD1 (5 bases). Trimming removed 2 bases at V and 5 bases at J, with 9 bases between. This CDR3 region has 13 residues. Per the germline V gene, CDR1 is MNHEY and CDR2 is SVGAGI. CDR3 sequence: CASSYTDSYGYTF. Written as DNA, the CDR3 is TGTGCCAGCAGTTACACCGACAGTTATGGCTACACCTTC.

The chain has TRBV5-6 and TRBJ2-3; a weak D match, TRBD2 (7 bases). Looked up from germline, CDR1 is SGHDT and CDR2 is YYEEEE. Trimming removed 3 bases at V and 6 bases at J, with 26 bases between. The CDR3 contains 18 residues. CDR3 in amino acids: CASSSPGRWGGQVDTQYF. The CDR3 coding sequence is TGTGCCAGCAGCTCGCCCGGGCGGTGGGGGGGCCAGGTGGATACGCAGTATTTT.

The chain is built from TRBV6-6 and TRBJ2-2; tentative D call: TRBD1 (6 bases). This CDR3 region has 15 residues. Between the trimmed V and J ends, which lost 8 bases and 2 bases, there was a span of 15 bases. Germline values: CDR1 MNHNY, CDR2 SVGAGI (reference sequence). CDR3 bases: TGTGCCAGCGGCCAGGACAGCTTAAACACCGGGGAGCTGTTTTTT. Its protein product is CASGQDSLNTGELFF.

This chain connects TRBV6-6 to TRBJ2-7; TRBD2 matches 10 bases. The germline gives CDR1 MNHNY, CDR2 SVGAGI (reference sequence). The CDR3 runs to 14 residues. The V gene end was trimmed by 2 bases and the J gene end by 7 bases; junction bases not matched to a gene: 5. CDR3 sequence: CASSYDRGLAEQYF. Here the CDR3 DNA reads TGTGCCAGCAGTTACGACCGGGGACTAGCGGAGCAGTACTTC.

The J gene is TRBJ2-7, the V gene TRBV19; 13 bases agree with TRBD2. Trimming cost V 3 bases and J 0 bases; bases outside gene matches: 5. The CDR3 has 17 residues. The germline CDR1 and CDR2 sequences are LNHDA and SQIVND (reference sequence). CDR3 DNA: TGTGCCAGTAGTATGGGGGGACTAGCGGGACTCTCCTACGAGCAGTACTTC. Translation gives CASSMGGLAGLSYEQYF.

The V call is TRBV29-1, the J call TRBJ2-4, with 9 bases lining up with TRBD2. Germline V lookup: CDR1 SQVTM, CDR2 ANQGSEA. The CDR3 contains 15 residues. The V and J ends lost 4 bases and 7 bases, in that order; junction bases with no gene match: 11. CDR3 in amino acids: CSVGILAGAYNIQYF. CDR3 in DNA: TGCAGCGTTGGTATCTTAGCGGGAGCATACAACATTCAGTACTTC.

The chain recombines TRBV9 with TRBJ2-7; 11 bases fit TRBD2. Per germline, CDR1 SGDLS and CDR2 YYNGEE. Trimming removed 1 base from V and 0 bases from J; junction bases left unmatched: 3. The CDR3 has 16 residues. CDR3 sequence reads: CASSVTSGSPSYEQYF. The DNA for the CDR3 is TGTGCCAGCAGCGTAACTAGCGGGAGTCCCTCCTACGAGCAGTACTTC. Filled out from reference TRBV9 and TRBJ2-7, the complete variable domain reads DSGVTQTPKHLITATGQRVTLRCSPRSGDLSVYWYQQSLDQGLQFLIQYYNGEERAKGNILERFSAQQFPDLHSELNLSSLELGDSALYFCASSVTSGSPSYEQYFGPGTRLTVT.

This chain connects TRBV7-3 to TRBJ1-1, with D maybe TRBD1 (6 bases). From germline, CDR1 is SGHTA and CDR2 FQGTGA. Trimming stripped 0 bases from V and 8 bases from J, with 13 bases between. The CDR3 extends over 14 amino acids. CDR3 nucleotides: TGTGCCAGCAGCTTAACGCCGGACAGTCGAGAAGCTTTCTTT. It translates to CASSLTPDSREAFF.

The CDR3 bases are TGTGCCAGCTCCCCGGACAGGGTCTATGGCTACACCTTC. Translated: CASSPDRVYGYTF. V is TRBV18 and J is TRBJ1-2; 8 bases fit TRBD1. The CDR3 contains 13 residues. CDR1 is KGHSH and CDR2 is LQKENI in the germline V gene. With V trimmed by 6 bases and J by 4 bases, 4 bases remained unmatched.

On this clone: Other DNA sequences in this sample translate to the same CDR3. V and J are TRBV18 and TRBJ2-3, with 9 bases that match TRBD1. Trimming cost V 6 bases and J 4 bases; bases outside gene matches: 5. The CDR3 has 14 residues. CDR1 is KGHSH and CDR2 is LQKENI in the germline V gene. The CDR3 DNA reads TGTGCCAGCTCGCCGACAGGGGGGGCAGATACGCAGTATTTT. Translating it yields CASSPTGGADTQYF.

This chain links TRBV6-6 with TRBJ1-1; D perhaps matches TRBD1 (5 bases). The CDR3 loop spans 15 amino acids. Deletions cut 0 bases from V and 3 bases from J, with 11 bases between. Germline loops: CDR1 MNHNY, CDR2 SVGAGI (reference sequence). The CDR3 bases are TGTGCCAGCAGTTACTCGCCAGGGACTCACACTGAAGCTTTCTTT. Residues: CASSYSPGTHTEAFF.

This CDR3 reads CASSQSSTPQGWYGYTF. In DNA form, the CDR3 reads TGCGCCAGCAGTCAATCTAGCACTCCACAGGGTTGGTATGGCTACACCTTC. V gene TRBV23-1 combines with J gene TRBJ1-2, with D maybe TRBD1 (6 bases). Being an ORF, TRBV23-1 has a function that is uncertain. This CDR3 has 17 residues. V lost 0 bases and J 5 bases, leaving 19 bases between the germline ends.

This CDR3 reads CASSLMTSGENTEAFF. For the CDR3, the DNA is TGTGCCAGCTCACTCATGACGTCAGGGGAGAACACTGAAGCTTTCTTT. The V and J genes are TRBV18 and TRBJ1-1, with D tentatively TRBD1 (6 bases). The length of the CDR3 is 16 residues. The V end lost 4 bases, the J end lost 1 base, and 16 bases lay between the germline ends. CDR1 and CDR2 (germline): KGHSH, LQKENI.

The chain uses TRBV4-1 and TRBJ2-2; D may be TRBD1 (5 bases). The germline V and J ends were trimmed by 2 bases and 4 bases, with 11 bases remaining between them. The CDR3 spans 15 residues. CDR1 and CDR2 (germline): MGHRA, YSYEKL. CDR3 in DNA: TGCGCCAGCAGCCAATTTGGGGCAGGCACCGGGGAGCTGTTTTTT. It encodes CASSQFGAGTGELFF.

The chain links TRBV11-1 to TRBJ2-3; a possible D gene is TRBD2 (5 bases). Between the trimmed V and J ends, which lost 4 bases and 4 bases, there was a span of 15 bases. The CDR3 extends over 15 amino acids. CDR1 SGHAT and CDR2 FQDESV come from the germline V gene (reference sequence). CDR3 nucleotide sequence: TGTGCCAGCAGCTACGGGGTGGGGAGACCAGATACGCAGTATTTT. Its protein is CASSYGVGRPDTQYF.